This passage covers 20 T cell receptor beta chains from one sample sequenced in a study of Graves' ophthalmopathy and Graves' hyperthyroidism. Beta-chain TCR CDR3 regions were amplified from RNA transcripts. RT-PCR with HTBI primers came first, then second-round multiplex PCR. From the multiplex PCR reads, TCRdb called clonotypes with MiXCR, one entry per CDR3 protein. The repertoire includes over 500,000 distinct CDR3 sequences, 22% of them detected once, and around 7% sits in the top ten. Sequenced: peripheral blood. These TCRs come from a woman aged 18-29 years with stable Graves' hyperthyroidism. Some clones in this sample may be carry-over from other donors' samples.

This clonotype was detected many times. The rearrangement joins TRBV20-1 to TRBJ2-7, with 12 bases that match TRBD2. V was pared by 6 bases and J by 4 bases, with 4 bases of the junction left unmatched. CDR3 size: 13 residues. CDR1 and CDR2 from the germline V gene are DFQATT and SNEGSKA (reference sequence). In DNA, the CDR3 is TGCAGTGCAATGACTAGCGGGAGTTACGAGCAGTACTTC. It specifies CSAMTSGSYEQYF.

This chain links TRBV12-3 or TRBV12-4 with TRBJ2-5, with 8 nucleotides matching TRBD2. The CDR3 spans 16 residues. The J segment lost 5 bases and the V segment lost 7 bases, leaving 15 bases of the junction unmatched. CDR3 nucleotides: TGTGCCAGCACCTCTCCGAGCGGGAGCGTGGGGGAGACCCAGTACTTC. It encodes CASTSPSGSVGETQYF.

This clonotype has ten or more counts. The CDR3 loop reads CASSPHSLAKNIQYF. The CDR3, as DNA: TGTGCCAGCAGTCCACACAGCTTAGCCAAAAACATTCAGTACTTC. The rearrangement joins TRBV28 to TRBJ2-4; D is undetermined. This CDR3 has 15 residues. Trimming took 5 bases from V and 0 from J, leaving 11 bases between them. Germline V lookup: CDR1 MDHEN, CDR2 SYDVKM.

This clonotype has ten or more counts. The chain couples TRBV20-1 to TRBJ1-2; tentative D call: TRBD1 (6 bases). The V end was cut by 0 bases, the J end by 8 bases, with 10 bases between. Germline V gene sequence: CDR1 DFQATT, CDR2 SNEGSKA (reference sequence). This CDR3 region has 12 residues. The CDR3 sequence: CSAREQGGGYTF. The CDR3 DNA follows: TGCAGTGCTAGAGAACAGGGCGGCGGCTACACCTTC.

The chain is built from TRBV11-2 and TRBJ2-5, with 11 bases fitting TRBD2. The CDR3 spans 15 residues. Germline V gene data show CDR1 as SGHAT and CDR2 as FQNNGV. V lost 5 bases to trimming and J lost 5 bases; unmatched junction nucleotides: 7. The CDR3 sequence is CASSRSGGAWETQYF. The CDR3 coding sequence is TGTGCCAGCAGCCGTAGCGGGGGGGCTTGGGAGACCCAGTACTTC. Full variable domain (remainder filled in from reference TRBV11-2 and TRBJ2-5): EAGVAQSPRYKIIEKRQSVAFWCNPISGHATLYWYQQILGQGPKLLIQFQNNGVVDDSQLPKDRFSAERLKGVDSTLKIQPAKLEDSAVYLCASSRSGGAWETQYFGPGTRLLVL.

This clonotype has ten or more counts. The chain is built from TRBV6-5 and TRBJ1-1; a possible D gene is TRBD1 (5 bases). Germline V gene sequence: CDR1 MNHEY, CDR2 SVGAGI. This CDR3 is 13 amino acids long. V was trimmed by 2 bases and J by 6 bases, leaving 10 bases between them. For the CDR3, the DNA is TGTGCCAGCAGTTACCTGTCGGGGGCTGAAGCTTTCTTT. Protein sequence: CASSYLSGAEAFF.

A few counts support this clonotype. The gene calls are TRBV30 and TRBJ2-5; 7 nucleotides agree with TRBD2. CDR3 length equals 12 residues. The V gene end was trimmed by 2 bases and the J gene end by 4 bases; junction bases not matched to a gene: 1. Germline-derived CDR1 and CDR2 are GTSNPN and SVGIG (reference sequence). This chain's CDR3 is CAWSPSGETQYF. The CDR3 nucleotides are TGTGCCTGGAGTCCTAGCGGAGAGACCCAGTACTTC. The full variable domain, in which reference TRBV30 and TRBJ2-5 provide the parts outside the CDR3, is SQTIHQWPATLVQPVGSPLSLECTVEGTSNPNLYWYRQAAGRGLQLLFYSVGIGQISSEVPQNLSASRPQDRQFILSSKKLLLSDSGFYLCAWSPSGETQYFGPGTRLLVL.

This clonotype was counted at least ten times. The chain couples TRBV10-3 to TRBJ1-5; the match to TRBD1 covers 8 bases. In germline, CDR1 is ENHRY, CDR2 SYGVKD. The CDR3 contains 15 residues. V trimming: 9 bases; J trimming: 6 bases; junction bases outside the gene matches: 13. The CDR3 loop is CAISRDRGSGQPQHF. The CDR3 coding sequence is TGTGCCATTAGCCGAGACAGGGGTTCGGGTCAGCCCCAGCATTTT.

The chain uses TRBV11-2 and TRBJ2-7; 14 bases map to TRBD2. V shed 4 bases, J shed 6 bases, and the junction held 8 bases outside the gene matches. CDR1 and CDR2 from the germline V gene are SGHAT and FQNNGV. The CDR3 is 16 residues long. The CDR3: CASSSPTGLAGGEQYF. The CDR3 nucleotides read TGTGCCAGCAGCTCACCCACCGGACTAGCGGGAGGCGAGCAGTACTTC.

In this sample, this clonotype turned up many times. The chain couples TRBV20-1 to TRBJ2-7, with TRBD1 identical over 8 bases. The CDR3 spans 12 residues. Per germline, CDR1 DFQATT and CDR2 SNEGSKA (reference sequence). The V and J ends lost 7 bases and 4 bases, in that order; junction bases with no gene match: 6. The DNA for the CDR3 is TGCAGTGTTAACAGGGGGAATTACGAGCAGTACTTC. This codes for CSVNRGNYEQYF.

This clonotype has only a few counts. The CDR3 spells CASSTQPEGTSYEQYF. CDR3 in DNA: TGTGCCAGCAGCACCCAACCGGAAGGAACCTCCTACGAGCAGTACTTC. The rearrangement uses TRBV9 and TRBJ2-7; D not resolved. V was clipped by 4 bases and J by 0 bases, with 17 bases between them. Germline values: CDR1 SGDLS, CDR2 YYNGEE. There are 16 residues in the CDR3.

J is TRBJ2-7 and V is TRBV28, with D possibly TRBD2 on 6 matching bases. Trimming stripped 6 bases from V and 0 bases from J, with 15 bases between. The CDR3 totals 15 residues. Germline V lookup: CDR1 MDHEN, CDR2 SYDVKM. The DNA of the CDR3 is TGTGCCAGCAGGTCCAGCGGGCCCTTCTCCTACGAGCAGTACTTC. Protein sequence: CASRSSGPFSYEQYF.

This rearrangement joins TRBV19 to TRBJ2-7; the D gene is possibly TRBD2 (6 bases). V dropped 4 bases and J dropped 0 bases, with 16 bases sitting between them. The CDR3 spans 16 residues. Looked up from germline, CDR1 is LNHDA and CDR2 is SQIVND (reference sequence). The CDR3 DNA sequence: TGTGCCAGTAGTACCCTACAAGCGGGTGACTCCTACGAGCAGTACTTC. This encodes CASSTLQAGDSYEQYF.

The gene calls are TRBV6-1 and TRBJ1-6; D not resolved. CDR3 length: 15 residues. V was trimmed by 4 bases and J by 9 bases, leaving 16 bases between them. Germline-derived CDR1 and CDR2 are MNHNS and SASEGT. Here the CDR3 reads CASSALDSYSSPLHF. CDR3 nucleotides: TGTGCCAGCAGTGCATTGGACTCTTACAGTTCACCCCTCCACTTT.

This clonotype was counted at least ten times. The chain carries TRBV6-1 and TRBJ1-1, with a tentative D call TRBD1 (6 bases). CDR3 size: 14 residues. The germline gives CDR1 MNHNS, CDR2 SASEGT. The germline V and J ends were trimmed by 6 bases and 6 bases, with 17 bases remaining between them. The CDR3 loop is CASRGGKVLSEAFF. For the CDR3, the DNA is TGTGCCAGCAGGGGGGGCAAGGTTCTTTCTGAAGCTTTCTTT.

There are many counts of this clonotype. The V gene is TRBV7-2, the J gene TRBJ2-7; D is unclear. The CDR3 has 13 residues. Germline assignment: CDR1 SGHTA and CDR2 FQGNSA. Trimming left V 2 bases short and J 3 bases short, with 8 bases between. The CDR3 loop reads CASSLRRVYEQYF. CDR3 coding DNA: TGTGCCAGCAGCTTAAGGAGAGTCTACGAGCAGTACTTC.

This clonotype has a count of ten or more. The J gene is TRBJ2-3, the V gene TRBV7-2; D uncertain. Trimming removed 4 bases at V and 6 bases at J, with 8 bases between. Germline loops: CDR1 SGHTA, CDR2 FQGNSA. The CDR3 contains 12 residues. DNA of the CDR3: TGTGCCAGCAGCTCCCCCCTGGATACGCAGTATTTT. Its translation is CASSSPLDTQYF.

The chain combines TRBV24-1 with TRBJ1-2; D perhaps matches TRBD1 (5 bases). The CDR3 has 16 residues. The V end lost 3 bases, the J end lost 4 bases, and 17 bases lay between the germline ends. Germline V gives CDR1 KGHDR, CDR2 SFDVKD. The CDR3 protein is CATSDRDEGLGYGYTF. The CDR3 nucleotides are TGTGCCACCAGTGATAGGGATGAGGGGCTTGGCTATGGCTACACCTTC.

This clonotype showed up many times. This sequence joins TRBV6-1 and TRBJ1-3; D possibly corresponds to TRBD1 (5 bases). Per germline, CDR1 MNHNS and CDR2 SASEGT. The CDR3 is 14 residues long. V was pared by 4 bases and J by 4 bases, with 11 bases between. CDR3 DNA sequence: TGTGCCAGCAGTGTGGAGGGGTACGGAAACACCATATATTTT. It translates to CASSVEGYGNTIYF.

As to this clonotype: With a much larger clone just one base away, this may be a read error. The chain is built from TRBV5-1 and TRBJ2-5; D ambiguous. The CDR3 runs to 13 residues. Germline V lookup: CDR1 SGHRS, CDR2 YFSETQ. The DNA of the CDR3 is TGCGCCAGCAGCACACAAGAACAAGATACCCAGTACTTC. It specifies CASSTQEQDTQYF.